The subject of this entry is one T cell receptor beta chain. The sample is drawn from a study of T cells expressing NK-cell markers. The germline V gene has CDR1 LGHNA and CDR2 YSLEER. CDR3 length equals 13 residues. From the 5' RACE reads, TCRdb lists one entry per CDR3 protein and no DNA. The sample totals some 300,000 distinct CDR3 sequences. Sequencing was performed on blood T cells: a sorted CD56 or NKG2C T cell subset, CD4+ or CD8+ T cells, or bulk PBMC T cells (not recorded which). This clonotype originated in a man aged 18-30 years in good health. This chain links TRBV4-3 with TRBJ2-1; TCRdb indicates TRBD1, and absent DNA this call remains unverified. The chain's CDR3 is CASSSGGGMAQFF.